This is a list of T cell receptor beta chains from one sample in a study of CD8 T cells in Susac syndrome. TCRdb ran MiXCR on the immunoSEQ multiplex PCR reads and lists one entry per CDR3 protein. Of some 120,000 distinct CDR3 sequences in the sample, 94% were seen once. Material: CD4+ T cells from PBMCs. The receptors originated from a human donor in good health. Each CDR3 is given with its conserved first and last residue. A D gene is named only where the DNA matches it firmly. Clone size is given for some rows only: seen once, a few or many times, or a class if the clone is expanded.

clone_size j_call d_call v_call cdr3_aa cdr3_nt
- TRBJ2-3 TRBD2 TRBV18 CASSPGLAFSGTDTQYF TGTGCCAGCTCACCGGGACTAGCCTTTTCTGGCACAGATACGCAGTATTTT
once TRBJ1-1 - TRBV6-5 CASSAEYRVDTEAFF TGTGCCAGCAGTGCCGAGTACAGGGTCGACACTGAAGCTTTCTTT
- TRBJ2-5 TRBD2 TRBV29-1 CSVVQGLGETQYF TGCAGCGTGGTACAGGGACTAGGGGAGACCCAGTACTTC
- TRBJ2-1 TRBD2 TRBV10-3 CAIRPAGGIWDEQFF TGTGCCATCAGACCAGCGGGAGGAATTTGGGATGAGCAGTTCTTC
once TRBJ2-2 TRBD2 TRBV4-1 CASSPTSGEHTGELFF TGCGCCAGCAGCCCAACTAGCGGGGAACACACCGGGGAGCTGTTTTTT
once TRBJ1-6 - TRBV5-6 CASSLVGIFNSPLHF TGTGCCAGCAGCCTGGTGGGAATATTCAATTCACCCCTCCACTTT
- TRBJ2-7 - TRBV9 CASSVATGSHYEQYF TGTGCCAGCAGCGTAGCTACGGGGAGCCACTACGAGCAGTACTTC
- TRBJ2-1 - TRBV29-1 CSAGGIPRNEQFF TGCAGCGCTGGGGGTATTCCTAGGAATGAGCAGTTCTTC
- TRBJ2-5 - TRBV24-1 CATSDRGLQETQYF TGTGCCACCAGTGACCGAGGGCTTCAAGAGACCCAGTACTTC
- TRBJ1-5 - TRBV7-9 CASSLAYSNQPQHF TGTGCCAGCAGCTTAGCGTATAGCAATCAGCCCCAGCATTTT
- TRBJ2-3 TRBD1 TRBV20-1 CRLFRTGYTDTQYF TGCAGGCTTTTCCGGACAGGGTACACAGATACGCAGTATTTT
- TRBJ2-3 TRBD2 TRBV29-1 CSVELSLTSGSSDTQYF TGCAGCGTTGAACTCTCTTTGACTAGCGGGAGTTCGGATACGCAGTATTTT
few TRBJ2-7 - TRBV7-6 CASSLAGTYEQYF TGTGCCAGCAGCTTAGCTGGAACCTACGAGCAGTACTTC
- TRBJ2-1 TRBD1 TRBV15 CATSRAGQVFDEQFF TGTGCCACCAGCAGAGCGGGACAGGTTTTCGATGAGCAGTTCTTC
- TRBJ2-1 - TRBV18 CASSPPPYNEQFF TGTGCCAGCTCACCACCCCCCTACAATGAGCAGTTCTTC
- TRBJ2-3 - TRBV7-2 CASSLGLGTDTQYF TGTGCCAGCAGCTTAGGGCTTGGCACAGATACGCAGTATTTT
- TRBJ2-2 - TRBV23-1 CASSRHPRESGNGELFF TGCGCCAGCAGCCGCCATCCCCGGGAGTCGGGAAATGGGGAGCTGTTTTTT
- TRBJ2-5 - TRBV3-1 CASSQVSTVQETQYF TGTGCCAGCAGCCAAGTATCGACAGTCCAAGAGACCCAGTACTTC
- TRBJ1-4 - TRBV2 CASWGNRNRELFF TGTGCCAGCTGGGGTAACCGAAACAGGGAACTGTTTTTT
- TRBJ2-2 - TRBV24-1 CATSDPEGTGELFF TGTGCCACCAGTGATCCCGAGGGGACCGGGGAGCTGTTTTTT
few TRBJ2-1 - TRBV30 CAWSPGSSYNEQFF TGTGCCTGGAGTCCCGGGAGCTCCTACAATGAGCAGTTCTTC
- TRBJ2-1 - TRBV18 CASSNNEQFF TGTGCCAGCTCCAACAATGAGCAGTTCTTC
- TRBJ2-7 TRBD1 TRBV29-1 CSVVWDRGRGDSYEQYF TGCAGCGTTGTGTGGGACAGGGGGCGCGGGGACTCCTACGAGCAGTACTTC
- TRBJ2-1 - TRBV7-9 CASESYNEQFF TGTGCCAGCGAGTCCTACAATGAGCAGTTCTTC
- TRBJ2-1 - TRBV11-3 CASSLGNSYNEQFF TGTGCCAGCAGCTTAGGTAACTCCTACAATGAGCAGTTCTTC
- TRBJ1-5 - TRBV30 CAWSLRVEGNQPQHF TGTGCCTGGAGTCTCAGGGTAGAAGGCAATCAGCCCCAGCATTTT
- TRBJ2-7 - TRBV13 CASSSRETVRNEQYF TGTGCCAGCAGCTCAAGGGAAACGGTAAGGAACGAGCAGTACTTC
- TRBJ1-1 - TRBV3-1 CASSFMNTEAFF TGTGCCAGCAGCTTCATGAACACTGAAGCTTTCTTT
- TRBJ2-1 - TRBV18 CASSPLAAAYNEQFF TGTGCCAGCTCACCACTAGCGGCCGCTTACAATGAGCAGTTCTTC
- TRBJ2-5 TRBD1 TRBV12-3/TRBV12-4 CASSINRGQETQYF TGTGCCAGCAGTATAAACAGGGGTCAAGAGACCCAGTACTTC
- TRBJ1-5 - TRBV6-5 CASGGLSNQPQHF TGTGCCAGCGGGGGGCTTAGCAATCAGCCCCAGCATTTT
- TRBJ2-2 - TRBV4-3 CASSQAGLETGELFF TGCGCCAGCAGCCAAGCGGGACTTGAAACCGGGGAGCTGTTTTTT
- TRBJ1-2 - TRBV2 CASGQGNPYGYTF TGTGCCAGCGGACAAGGAAATCCCTATGGCTACACCTTC
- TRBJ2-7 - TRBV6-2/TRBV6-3 CASSSGAPYEQYF TGTGCCAGCAGTTCGGGAGCGCCCTACGAGCAGTACTTC
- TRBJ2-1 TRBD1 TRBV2 CASTGGTGGHNEQFF TGTGCCAGCACCGGCGGGACAGGGGGCCACAATGAGCAGTTCTTC
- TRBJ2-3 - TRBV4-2 CASSQSGVGEFGADTQYF TGTGCCAGCAGCCAGAGTGGGGTCGGGGAGTTCGGGGCAGATACGCAGTATTTT
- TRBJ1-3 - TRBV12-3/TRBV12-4 CASSSTESGNTIYF TGTGCCAGCAGTTCGACAGAAAGTGGAAACACCATATATTTT
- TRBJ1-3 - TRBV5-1 CASSLGTATGNTIYF TGCGCCAGCAGCTTGGGGACAGCTACTGGAAACACCATATATTTT
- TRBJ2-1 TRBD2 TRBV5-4 CASSLTSGWDNEQFF TGTGCCAGCAGCTTGACTAGCGGGTGGGACAATGAGCAGTTCTTC
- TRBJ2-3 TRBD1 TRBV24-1 CATSDGQGQTDTQYF TGTGCCACCAGTGACGGACAGGGGCAGACAGATACGCAGTATTTT
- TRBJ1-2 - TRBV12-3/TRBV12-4 CASSLVTGPRGYTF TGTGCCAGCAGTTTAGTTACAGGCCCTCGGGGCTACACCTTC
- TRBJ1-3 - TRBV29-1 CSAGRLGAGNTIYF TGCAGCGCCGGTCGTTTAGGGGCTGGAAACACCATATATTTT
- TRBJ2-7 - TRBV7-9 CASSSLSGEQYF TGTGCCAGCAGCTCACTATCGGGGGAGCAGTACTTC
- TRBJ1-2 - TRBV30 CAWSVDSAQGMSYGYTF TGTGCCTGGAGTGTAGATAGCGCCCAGGGCATGAGCTATGGCTACACCTTC
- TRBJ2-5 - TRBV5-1 CASSAPGIQETQYF TGCGCCAGCAGCGCTCCCGGGATTCAAGAGACCCAGTACTTC
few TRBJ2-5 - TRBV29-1 CSVESTETQYF TGCAGCGTTGAATCCACGGAGACCCAGTACTTC